This entry features one T cell receptor (beta chain) sequence. Sequenced by immunoSEQ multiplex PCR; TCRdb stores in-frame clones only, minus some. The table shows 250,000 to 350,000 clones, with around 82% occurring only once. The source of the sample is a study of blood T cell repertoires in COVID-19. V was clipped by 5 bases and J by 5 bases; unmatched bases: 7. Germline values: CDR1 ENHRY, CDR2 SYGVKD. There are 16 residues in the CDR3. The origin of this receptor is a human donor with COVID-19, enrolled during active disease. The donor label of this sample is uncertain. The sequencing input was peripheral blood. V usage is TRBV10-3 and J usage is TRBJ2-5; 14 bases map to TRBD2. The CDR3 reads CAISIGTSGSRETQYF. In DNA form, the CDR3 reads TGTGCCATCAGTATTGGGACTAGCGGGAGTCGGGAGACCCAGTACTTC.